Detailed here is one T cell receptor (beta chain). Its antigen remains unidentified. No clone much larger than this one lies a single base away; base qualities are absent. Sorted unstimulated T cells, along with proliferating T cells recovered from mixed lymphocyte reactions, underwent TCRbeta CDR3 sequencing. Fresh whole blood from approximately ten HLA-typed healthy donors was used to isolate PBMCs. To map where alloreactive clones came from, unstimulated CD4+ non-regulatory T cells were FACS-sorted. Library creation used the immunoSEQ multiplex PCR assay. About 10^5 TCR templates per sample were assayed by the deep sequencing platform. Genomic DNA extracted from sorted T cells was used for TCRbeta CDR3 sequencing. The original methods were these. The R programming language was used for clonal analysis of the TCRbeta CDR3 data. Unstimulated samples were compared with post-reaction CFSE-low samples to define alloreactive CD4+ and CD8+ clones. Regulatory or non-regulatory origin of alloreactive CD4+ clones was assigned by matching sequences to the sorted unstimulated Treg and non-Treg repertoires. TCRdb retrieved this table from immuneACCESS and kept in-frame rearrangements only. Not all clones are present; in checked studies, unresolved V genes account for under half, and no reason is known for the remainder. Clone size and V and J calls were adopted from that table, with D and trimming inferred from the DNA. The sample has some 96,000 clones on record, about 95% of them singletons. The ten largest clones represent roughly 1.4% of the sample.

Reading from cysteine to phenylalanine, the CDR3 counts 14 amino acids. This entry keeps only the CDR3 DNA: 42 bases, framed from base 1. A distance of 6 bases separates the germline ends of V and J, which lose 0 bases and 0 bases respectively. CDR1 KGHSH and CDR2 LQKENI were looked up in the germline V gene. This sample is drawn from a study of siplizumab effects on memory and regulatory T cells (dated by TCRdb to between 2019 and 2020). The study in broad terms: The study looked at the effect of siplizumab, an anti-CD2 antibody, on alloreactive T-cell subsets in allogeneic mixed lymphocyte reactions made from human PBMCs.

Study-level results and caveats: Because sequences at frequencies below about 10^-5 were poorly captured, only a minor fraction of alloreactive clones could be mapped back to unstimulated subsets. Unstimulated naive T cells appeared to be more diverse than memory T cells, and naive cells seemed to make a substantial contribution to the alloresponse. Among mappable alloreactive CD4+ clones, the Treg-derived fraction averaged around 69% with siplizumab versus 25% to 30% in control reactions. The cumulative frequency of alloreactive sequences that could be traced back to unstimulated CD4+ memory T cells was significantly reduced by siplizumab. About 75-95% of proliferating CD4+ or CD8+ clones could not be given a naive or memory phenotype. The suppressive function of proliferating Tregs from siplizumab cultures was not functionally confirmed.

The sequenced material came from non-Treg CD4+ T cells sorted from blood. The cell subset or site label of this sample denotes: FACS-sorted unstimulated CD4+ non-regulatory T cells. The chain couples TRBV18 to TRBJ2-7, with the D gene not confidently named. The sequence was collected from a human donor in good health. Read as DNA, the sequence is TGTGCCAGCTCACCACCGGAAAGCTCCTACGAGCAGTACTTC. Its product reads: CASSPPESSYEQYF.